Listed below are T cell receptor beta chains from one sample, sequenced in a study of human T cells and chemical hapten exposure. TCRdb itself ran the RACE reads through MiXCR, one entry per CDR3 protein. The data contain roughly 380,000 distinct CDR3 sequences, roughly 5.3% of them singletons. The specimen comprised whole blood, sampled in connection with sensitization to the hapten diphenylcyclopropenone (DPC). The receptors shown here come from a woman aged 45-65 years with alopecia areata. Some clones in this sample may be carry-over from other donors' samples. The CDR3 runs from the conserved cysteine through the conserved F or W. The order of the fields is V gene, J gene, clone size, D gene, CDR3 protein, CDR3 DNA. The D gene is left open where the match is weak. Not all rows give a size; the values are once, few, many and, for expanded clones, a class.

V gene: TRBV12-3/TRBV12-4
J gene: TRBJ1-1
clone size: .
D gene: .
CDR3 protein: CASSSQGLEAFF
CDR3 DNA: TGTGCCAGCAGTTCTCAGGGCCTCGAAGCTTTCTTT

V gene: TRBV18
J gene: TRBJ1-1
clone size: many
D gene: .
CDR3 protein: CASSRGMNTEAFF
CDR3 DNA: TGTGCCAGCTCACGCGGAATGAACACTGAAGCTTTCTTT

V gene: TRBV5-1
J gene: TRBJ2-1
clone size: many
D gene: TRBD2
CDR3 protein: CASSSGGPYNEQFF
CDR3 DNA: TGCGCCAGCAGCTCGGGGGGTCCCTACAATGAGCAGTTCTTC

V gene: TRBV29-1
J gene: TRBJ1-2
clone size: few
D gene: .
CDR3 protein: CSVEDHYGDGYTF
CDR3 DNA: TGCAGCGTTGAAGACCATTATGGGGATGGCTACACCTTC

V gene: TRBV27
J gene: TRBJ1-5
clone size: many
D gene: .
CDR3 protein: CASSSREGVGNQPQHF
CDR3 DNA: TGTGCCAGCAGTTCCCGAGAGGGGGTAGGCAATCAGCCCCAGCATTTT

V gene: TRBV11-1
J gene: TRBJ2-7
clone size: many
D gene: .
CDR3 protein: CASSLARGYEQYF
CDR3 DNA: TGTGCCAGCAGCTTAGCGCGGGGATACGAGCAGTACTTC

V gene: TRBV3-1
J gene: TRBJ2-1
clone size: many
D gene: TRBD2
CDR3 protein: CASSPAGTSGGATYNEQFF
CDR3 DNA: TGTGCCAGCAGCCCTGCCGGGACTAGCGGGGGGGCAACCTACAATGAGCAGTTCTTC

V gene: TRBV4-3
J gene: TRBJ1-2
clone size: .
D gene: TRBD1
CDR3 protein: CASSQVGDFTGVIGYTF
CDR3 DNA: TGCGCCAGCAGCCAAGTTGGGGACTTCACAGGGGTTATCGGCTACACCTTC

V gene: TRBV7-9
J gene: TRBJ2-3
clone size: many
D gene: TRBD1
CDR3 protein: CASSSSTGSTDTQYF
CDR3 DNA: TGTGCCAGCAGCTCTTCGACAGGGTCCACAGATACGCAGTATTTT

V gene: TRBV6-1
J gene: TRBJ2-1
clone size: many
D gene: .
CDR3 protein: CASSEEGWGAYNEQFF
CDR3 DNA: TGTGCCAGCAGTGAAGAAGGGTGGGGAGCGTACAATGAGCAGTTCTTC

V gene: TRBV6-2/TRBV6-3
J gene: TRBJ1-5
clone size: few
D gene: .
CDR3 protein: CASVLEPGINQPQHF
CDR3 DNA: TGTGCCAGCGTACTGGAGCCGGGGATTAATCAGCCCCAGCATTTT

V gene: TRBV12-3/TRBV12-4
J gene: TRBJ2-1
clone size: many
D gene: .
CDR3 protein: CASSLKTDSYNEQFF
CDR3 DNA: TGTGCCAGCAGCCTTAAGACGGACTCCTACAATGAGCAGTTCTTC

V gene: TRBV12-3/TRBV12-4
J gene: TRBJ1-6
clone size: .
D gene: TRBD1
CDR3 protein: CASRTGDPNSPLHF
CDR3 DNA: TGTGCCAGCAGGACAGGGGATCCCAATTCACCCCTCCACTTT

V gene: TRBV10-3
J gene: TRBJ2-3
clone size: many
D gene: .
CDR3 protein: CAISERGASTDTQYF
CDR3 DNA: TGTGCCATCAGTGAGCGGGGAGCTAGCACAGATACGCAGTATTTT

V gene: TRBV7-9
J gene: TRBJ2-3
clone size: .
D gene: .
CDR3 protein: CASSPYVTDTQYF
CDR3 DNA: TGTGCCAGCAGCCCCTACGTGACAGATACGCAGTATTTT

V gene: TRBV7-9
J gene: TRBJ1-1
clone size: few
D gene: .
CDR3 protein: CASISPQGNTEAFF
CDR3 DNA: TGTGCCAGCATATCGCCCCAAGGGAACACTGAAGCTTTCTTT

V gene: TRBV19
J gene: TRBJ2-3
clone size: .
D gene: .
CDR3 protein: CASSEGAPGTDTQYF
CDR3 DNA: TGTGCCAGTAGTGAAGGGGCACCTGGCACAGATACGCAGTATTTT

V gene: TRBV18
J gene: TRBJ2-3
clone size: many
D gene: TRBD2
CDR3 protein: CASSRDLAGLTDTQYF
CDR3 DNA: TGTGCCAGCTCGCGTGACCTAGCGGGGCTCACAGATACGCAGTATTTT

V gene: TRBV11-2
J gene: TRBJ2-5
clone size: many
D gene: .
CDR3 protein: CASSRERQETQYF
CDR3 DNA: TGTGCCAGCAGCCGCGAGAGACAAGAGACCCAGTACTTC

V gene: TRBV5-5
J gene: TRBJ2-6
clone size: few
D gene: .
CDR3 protein: CASSLAGPPGANVLTF
CDR3 DNA: TGTGCCAGCAGCTTGGCCGGGCCGCCCGGGGCCAACGTCCTGACTTTC

V gene: TRBV6-5
J gene: TRBJ2-7
clone size: many
D gene: .
CDR3 protein: CASSYSGQGYEQYF
CDR3 DNA: TGTGCCAGCAGTTACTCGGGGCAGGGGTACGAGCAGTACTTC

V gene: TRBV27
J gene: TRBJ2-4
clone size: many
D gene: TRBD2
CDR3 protein: CASSLSSLAGAGVNIQYF
CDR3 DNA: TGTGCCAGCAGTTTATCTTCCCTAGCGGGGGCCGGGGTCAACATTCAGTACTTC

V gene: TRBV9
J gene: TRBJ1-1
clone size: many
D gene: TRBD1
CDR3 protein: CASSGNPGTGGRAGTEAFF
CDR3 DNA: TGTGCCAGCAGCGGAAATCCCGGGACAGGGGGTCGGGCGGGAACTGAAGCTTTCTTT

V gene: TRBV6-5
J gene: TRBJ1-5
clone size: many
D gene: .
CDR3 protein: CASSYGAGGNQPQHF
CDR3 DNA: TGTGCCAGCAGTTACGGGGCGGGGGGCAATCAGCCCCAGCATTTT

V gene: TRBV4-1
J gene: TRBJ1-5
clone size: many
D gene: .
CDR3 protein: CASSLAWVEPQHF
CDR3 DNA: TGCGCCAGCAGCCTTGCCTGGGTTGAGCCCCAGCATTTT

V gene: TRBV25-1
J gene: TRBJ2-3
clone size: many
D gene: .
CDR3 protein: CASSSRGVNGTDTQYF
CDR3 DNA: TGTGCCAGCAGCTCTAGGGGGGTAAACGGCACAGATACGCAGTATTTT

V gene: TRBV20-1
J gene: TRBJ2-2
clone size: .
D gene: TRBD2
CDR3 protein: CSAVVAGGPNTGELFF
CDR3 DNA: TGCAGTGCCGTGGTGGCGGGGGGGCCGAACACCGGGGAGCTGTTTTTT

V gene: TRBV6-2/TRBV6-3
J gene: TRBJ2-5
clone size: .
D gene: .
CDR3 protein: CASSYTTQETQYF
CDR3 DNA: TGTGCCAGCAGTTACACGACCCAAGAGACCCAGTACTTC

V gene: TRBV19
J gene: TRBJ2-5
clone size: many
D gene: .
CDR3 protein: CASSMRARETQYF
CDR3 DNA: TGTGCCAGTAGTATGAGGGCTCGGGAGACCCAGTACTTC

V gene: TRBV10-3
J gene: TRBJ1-1
clone size: few
D gene: .
CDR3 protein: CAISVKSNTEAFF
CDR3 DNA: TGTGCCATCAGTGTTAAGTCGAACACTGAAGCTTTCTTT

V gene: TRBV21-1
J gene: TRBJ1-5
clone size: .
D gene: .
CDR3 protein: CASSKGVQPQHF
CDR3 DNA: TGTGCCAGCAGCAAAGGAGTGCAGCCCCAGCATTTT

V gene: TRBV2
J gene: TRBJ2-6
clone size: .
D gene: .
CDR3 protein: CASNLGGGSGANALTF
CDR3 DNA: TGTGCCAGCAACCTTGGGGGAGGATCTGGGGCCAACGCCCTGACTTTC

V gene: TRBV2
J gene: TRBJ1-3
clone size: .
D gene: .
CDR3 protein: CASGTGSLEGNTIYF
CDR3 DNA: TGTGCCAGCGGTACGGGCTCTCTGGAGGGAAACACCATATATTTT

V gene: TRBV28
J gene: TRBJ2-7
clone size: many
D gene: .
CDR3 protein: CASSGGGRLEEQYF
CDR3 DNA: TGTGCCAGCAGTGGGGGGGGCCGATTGGAAGAGCAGTACTTC

V gene: TRBV7-2
J gene: TRBJ1-1
clone size: many
D gene: TRBD1
CDR3 protein: CASSFLTLTGRPTEAFF
CDR3 DNA: TGTGCCAGCAGCTTCCTAACCTTGACAGGGCGTCCCACTGAAGCTTTCTTT

V gene: TRBV7-9
J gene: TRBJ2-7
clone size: .
D gene: TRBD2
CDR3 protein: CTSTPDGGSPREQYF
CDR3 DNA: TGTACCAGCACCCCCGACGGCGGGAGTCCCCGGGAGCAGTACTTC

V gene: TRBV28
J gene: TRBJ2-5
clone size: few
D gene: .
CDR3 protein: CASSPQQTQYF
CDR3 DNA: TGTGCCAGCAGTCCGCAACAGACCCAGTACTTC

V gene: TRBV7-9
J gene: TRBJ2-1
clone size: .
D gene: TRBD1
CDR3 protein: CASSLPSGQGYYNEQFF
CDR3 DNA: TGTGCCAGCAGCCTCCCCTCCGGACAGGGGTACTACAATGAGCAGTTCTTC

V gene: TRBV15
J gene: TRBJ2-7
clone size: many
D gene: .
CDR3 protein: CATSRELDYEQYF
CDR3 DNA: TGTGCCACCAGCAGAGAACTTGACTACGAGCAGTACTTC

V gene: TRBV29-1
J gene: TRBJ2-3
clone size: many
D gene: TRBD1
CDR3 protein: CSVVKGASGTDTQYF
CDR3 DNA: TGCAGCGTTGTTAAGGGGGCGTCTGGCACAGATACGCAGTATTTT

V gene: TRBV4-1
J gene: TRBJ1-4
clone size: .
D gene: .
CDR3 protein: CASSYYLDEKLFF
CDR3 DNA: TGCGCCAGCAGTTACTACCTGGATGAAAAACTGTTTTTT

V gene: TRBV9
J gene: TRBJ2-7
clone size: .
D gene: TRBD1
CDR3 protein: CASSGGQESSYEQYF
CDR3 DNA: TGTGCCAGCAGCGGAGGACAGGAGAGCTCCTACGAGCAGTACTTC

V gene: TRBV7-9
J gene: TRBJ2-5
clone size: .
D gene: TRBD1
CDR3 protein: CASSLETGPLETQYF
CDR3 DNA: TGTGCCAGCAGCTTAGAGACAGGGCCCCTCGAGACCCAGTACTTC

V gene: TRBV15
J gene: TRBJ2-1
clone size: many
D gene: .
CDR3 protein: CATSSNKAGYGNEQFF
CDR3 DNA: TGTGCCACCAGCAGTAACAAGGCAGGTTATGGAAATGAGCAGTTCTTC

V gene: TRBV5-1
J gene: TRBJ1-2
clone size: many
D gene: .
CDR3 protein: CASSPHQRDGYTF
CDR3 DNA: TGCGCCAGCAGCCCACACCAGCGAGATGGCTACACCTTC

V gene: TRBV6-2/TRBV6-3
J gene: TRBJ2-2
clone size: .
D gene: .
CDR3 protein: CASSLVTGANTGELFF
CDR3 DNA: TGTGCCAGCAGCCTTGTGACGGGGGCCAACACCGGGGAGCTGTTTTTT

V gene: TRBV7-6
J gene: TRBJ2-2
clone size: many
D gene: .
CDR3 protein: CASSPRLVGDGELFF
CDR3 DNA: TGTGCCAGCAGCCCGCGACTAGTCGGGGACGGGGAGCTGTTTTTT

V gene: TRBV13
J gene: TRBJ2-7
clone size: many
D gene: .
CDR3 protein: CASSSGDEQYF
CDR3 DNA: TGTGCCAGCAGCTCCGGGGATGAGCAGTACTTC

V gene: TRBV12-3/TRBV12-4
J gene: TRBJ2-2
clone size: .
D gene: .
CDR3 protein: CASTLGGARTGELFF
CDR3 DNA: TGTGCCAGCACCCTGGGGGGGGCTCGCACCGGGGAGCTGTTTTTT

V gene: TRBV29-1
J gene: TRBJ1-4
clone size: .
D gene: .
CDR3 protein: CSVRDTTNEKLFF
CDR3 DNA: TGCAGCGTTCGGGACACAACTAATGAAAAACTGTTTTTT